The 11 T cell receptor beta chains in this list originate from one sample, sequenced in a study of T cells in Graves' hyperthyroidism and ophthalmopathy. Amplification targeted TCR beta CDR3 regions from RNA transcripts. The TCR CDR3 first-round RT-PCR relied on the HTBI primer set. MiXCR was run by TCRdb on the multiplex PCR reads, yielding one entry per CDR3 protein. The sample has 490,000 or so distinct CDR3 sequences; approximately 22% are singletons. Specimen: blood. All receptors derive from a woman between 65 and 79 years old with Graves' ophthalmopathy.

A few counts support this clonotype. J is TRBJ2-4 and V is TRBV11-2; D may match TRBD1 or TRBD2 (5 bases each). Trimming shortened V by 0 bases and J by 14 bases, and 17 bases separated the two germline ends. The V gene's germline CDR1 is SGHAT and CDR2 FQNNGV. The CDR3 runs 14 residues. CDR3 in DNA: TGTGCCAGCAGCTTAGATCTGAGGGGCCCGCCTGAGTACTTC. Protein product: CASSLDLRGPPEYF.

The chain combines TRBV29-1 with TRBJ2-1, with a tentative D call TRBD2 (5 bases). Germline V gene sequence: CDR1 SQVTM, CDR2 ANQGSEA. Trimming removed 5 bases at V and 0 bases at J, with 11 bases between. CDR3 length: 14 amino acids. The CDR3 region has the DNA TGCAGCGTTAGCGGTTTGAGCTCCTACAATGAGCAGTTCTTC. It encodes CSVSGLSSYNEQFF.

This clonotype was detected many times. The chain couples TRBV27 to TRBJ1-2; tentatively, D is TRBD1 (6 bases). Germline CDR1 is MNHEY and CDR2 is SMNVEV (reference sequence). The CDR3 runs to 14 residues. The ends were cut back, 5 bases at V and 6 bases at J, with 16 bases in the middle. This CDR3 is CASSITSGHNGYTF. The DNA for the CDR3 is TGTGCCAGCAGTATCACTTCGGGACACAATGGCTACACCTTC.

This clonotype occurred a few times. V is TRBV3-1 and J is TRBJ1-3; the match to TRBD1 covers 11 bases. This CDR3 comprises 15 residues. J was trimmed by 3 bases and V by 6 bases; bases with no gene match: 4. Germline lookup yields CDR1 LGHDT and CDR2 YNNKEL (reference sequence). CDR3 loop: CASSRTGGFGNTIYF. The CDR3 DNA is TGTGCCAGCAGTCGGACAGGGGGCTTTGGAAACACCATATATTTT.

Concerning this clonotype itself: A read error may produce the germline difference seen at one junction end. This chain uses TRBV20-1 with TRBJ2-1; TRBD2 matches at 10 bases. The germline V gene encodes CDR1 DFQATT and CDR2 SNEGSKA (reference sequence). CDR3 size: 15 residues. CDR3 DNA: TGCGGTGCTTCCTCTAGCGGGAGAGGTGGCAATGAGCAGTTCTTC. This encodes CGASSSGRGGNEQFF.

V and J are TRBV20-1 and TRBJ1-2; D is uncertain. Germline CDR1 reads DFQATT; CDR2 reads SNEGSKA (reference sequence). V was clipped by 1 base and J by 8 bases, with 14 bases between them. The CDR3 is 13 residues long. The CDR3 sequence: CSARGGIPLGYTF. CDR3 sequence (DNA): TGCAGTGCTAGAGGCGGCATCCCTCTGGGCTACACCTTC.

The gene calls are TRBV6-2 or TRBV6-3 and TRBJ2-1, with TRBD2 matching 11 bases. Germline V lookup: CDR1 MNHEY, CDR2 SVGEGT. This CDR3 has 14 residues. Trimming removed 6 bases from V and 7 bases from J; junction bases left unmatched: 5. This CDR3 reads CASSGLAGMNEQFF. The CDR3 region has the DNA TGTGCCAGCAGCGGACTAGCGGGCATGAATGAGCAGTTCTTC.

CDR3 bases: TGTGCCAGCAGCCAAGCGGCGGGAGCGAGCGAGCAGTACTTC. This gives the protein CASSQAAGASEQYF. The chain recombines TRBV3-1 with TRBJ2-7, with 7 bases matching TRBD2. Germline CDR1 and CDR2: LGHDT and YNNKEL (reference sequence). This CDR3 has 14 residues. The V segment lost 1 base and the J segment 6 bases; nucleotides outside the gene matches: 6.

This clonotype was recorded at least ten times. In nucleotides, the CDR3 is TGTGCCAGCAGCTTAGCTAGTGGCGACACAGATACGCAGTATTTT. Protein product: CASSLASGDTDTQYF. The rearrangement joins TRBV7-2 to TRBJ2-3; D gene uncertain. Looked up from germline, CDR1 is SGHTA and CDR2 is FQGNSA. V gave up 0 bases and J gave up 2 bases, with 9 bases separating them. The CDR3 is 15 residues long.

The V and J genes are TRBV5-5 and TRBJ1-4; D is perhaps TRBD1 (5 bases). This CDR3 contains 15 residues. V lost 2 bases and J 7 bases, leaving 15 bases between the germline ends. The germline CDR1 and CDR2 sequences are SGHKS and YYEKEE (reference sequence). CDR3 sequence: CASSFRRGGGEKLFF. Here the CDR3 DNA reads TGTGCCAGCAGCTTCCGTCGCGGTGGGGGTGAAAAACTGTTTTTT.

The rearrangement joins TRBV7-9 to TRBJ1-6; tentatively, D is TRBD1 (6 bases). The germline V gene has CDR1 SEHNR and CDR2 FQNEAQ (reference sequence). Trimming took off 5 bases at V and 8 bases at J, with 22 bases between the two ends. There are 17 residues in the CDR3. DNA for the CDR3: TGTGCCAGCAGCCTACCACCACACAGGGCCAGGGATTCACCCCTCCACTTT. This gives the protein CASSLPPHRARDSPLHF. Full variable domain (rest looked up from reference TRBV7-9 and TRBJ1-6): DTGVSQNPRHKITKRGQNVTFRCDPISEHNRLYWYRQTLGQGPEFLTYFQNEAQLEKSRLLSDRFSAERPKGSFSTLEIQRTEQGDSAMYLCASSLPPHRARDSPLHFGNGTRLTVT.